This T cell receptor (beta chain) was sequenced for a study of siplizumab effects on memory and regulatory T cells. Study-level points and caveats: Assignment of a naive or memory phenotype failed for roughly 80-96% of the proliferating CD4+ or CD8+ clones. Alloreactive sequences traceable to unstimulated CD4+ memory cells declined significantly under siplizumab.

Measured with immunoSEQ multiplex PCR; TCRdb has only the in-frame clones, and not every one. The sample records 70,000 to 90,000 clones, roughly 93% being singletons. The V segment lost 3 bases and the J segment 12 bases; nucleotides outside the gene matches: 4. The CDR3 extends over 10 amino acids. Germline loops: CDR1 SQVTM, CDR2 ANQGSEA. This clone was picked up a small number of times. Its antigen is undetermined. This clonotype was sampled from a human donor in good health. The sequenced sample was CD8+ T cells sorted from blood. V and J are TRBV29-1 and TRBJ1-1; 7 bases align to TRBD1. Written as DNA, the CDR3 is TGCAGCGTTGACGACAGGGAAACTTTCTTT. It codes for CSVDDRETFF.